The clone carrying this TCR beta chain was observed a handful of times. Its target is not known. Clones were sequenced by immunoSEQ multiplex PCR, and TCRdb holds only the in-frame ones, with some missing. This sample carries some 22,000 clones, 75% to 85% of them seen once, and the ten largest clones take roughly 12%. This CDR3 is 14 amino acids long. The germline V gene encodes CDR1 SGHRS and CDR2 YFSETQ. V was trimmed by 4 bases and J by 1 base, leaving 8 bases between them. Unexposed donor CD4+ T cells date from about 2011-2018, before the COVID-19 pandemic. The cells were cultured for over eight days before CD4+ T cells were isolated. Testing used SARS-CoV-2 S/N and four cold-coronavirus spikes on unexposed-donor CD4+ T cells, cells permitting. Cultures held two million PBMCs per well with roughly 10 IU/ml IL-2. This entry belongs to a study of CD4 T cells in relation to SARS-CoV-2 and coronaviruses.

This TCR was recovered from a human donor in good health. This chain joins TRBV5-1 and TRBJ2-2, with no clear D. Sample: CD4+ T cells from PBMCs, cultured in vitro. The CDR3 here is CASSTGGNTGELFF. DNA of the CDR3: TGCGCCAGCAGCACGGGTGGGAACACCGGGGAGCTGTTTTTT.